Below, one T cell receptor (beta chain) is given with its context. The antigen is undetermined. The data were taken from a study of cytomegalovirus exposure and HLA in healthy donors. Study findings and constraints: As confirmed in vitro, a few CMV-associated chains were specific for CMV antigens. In a later analysis, CMV-associated beta chains were mostly HLA-associated, it appeared. Most TCRs appeared rarely, but some public TCRs recurred in many donors.

V was cut by 4 bases and J by 3 bases, with 18 bases left in between. Germline lookup yields CDR1 MGHRA and CDR2 YSYEKL. This CDR3 comprises 16 residues. Both 60 Vbeta primers and 13 Jbeta primers went into the PCR. The protocol was immunoSEQ multiplex PCR, while the TCRdb copy is restricted to in-frame clones and leaves out a portion. Of roughly 150,000 clones listed, 80% to 85% are singletons. The source is a woman aged 18 to 35 in good health and CMV-seronegative. The V call is TRBV4-1, the J call TRBJ1-2, with D uncertain. The specimen sequenced was PBMCs. The CDR3 DNA reads as TGCGCCAGCAGCCTCGAACGGGTCCCTCTTTACTATGGCTACACCTTC. Amino acid sequence: CASSLERVPLYYGYTF.